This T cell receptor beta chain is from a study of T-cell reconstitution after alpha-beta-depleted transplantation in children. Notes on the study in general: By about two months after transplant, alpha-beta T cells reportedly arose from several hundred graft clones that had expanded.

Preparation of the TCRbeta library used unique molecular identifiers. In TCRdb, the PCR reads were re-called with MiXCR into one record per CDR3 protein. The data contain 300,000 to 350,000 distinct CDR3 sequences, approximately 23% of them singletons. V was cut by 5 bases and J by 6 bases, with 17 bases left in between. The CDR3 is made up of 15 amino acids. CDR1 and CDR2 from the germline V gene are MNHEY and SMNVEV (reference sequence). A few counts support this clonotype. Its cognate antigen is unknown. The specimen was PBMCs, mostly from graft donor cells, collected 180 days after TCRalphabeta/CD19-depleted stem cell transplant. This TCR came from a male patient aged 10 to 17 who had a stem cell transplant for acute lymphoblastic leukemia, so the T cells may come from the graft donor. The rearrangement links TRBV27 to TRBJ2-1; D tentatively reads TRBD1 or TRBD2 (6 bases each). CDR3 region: CASSLLGGFPNEQFF. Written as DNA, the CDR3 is TGTGCCAGCAGTCTCCTCGGGGGCTTCCCCAATGAGCAGTTCTTC.